This note documents a single TCR beta chain sequence. Cohort 3 donors counted as recovered after two negative PCRs, clearance, or resolved symptoms. Sequenced by immunoSEQ multiplex PCR; TCRdb stores in-frame clones only, minus some. The data contain over 200,000 clones, over 75% of them singletons. Per germline, CDR1 SNHLY and CDR2 FYNNEI. Trimming left V 5 bases short and J 1 base short, with 14 bases between. The length of the CDR3 is 15 residues. This entry comes from a study of blood T cell repertoires in COVID-19. Study as a whole: T cells, B-cell-depleted T cells, or PBMCs supplied cDNA or gDNA.

This clonotype was sampled from a woman aged 50 to 65 who had recovered from COVID-19. The specimen was PBMCs or T cells enriched from blood (not recorded which). V is TRBV2 and J is TRBJ1-1, with D perhaps matching TRBD1 (5 bases). The CDR3 here is CASSTTGLTNTEAFF. Written as DNA, the CDR3 is TGTGCCAGCAGTACGACGGGACTTACGAACACTGAAGCTTTCTTT.